This T cell receptor (beta chain) was identified during a study of T cell responses to AZD1222 COVID-19 vaccine. Notes on the study in general: In a largely white British group with more females than males, clonal diversity was possibly underestimated. Baseline seropositives among AZD1222 recipients totaled only 5 to 7. None of the repertoires were sampled until the peak T cell response had passed.

Pooling of second doses given at about 4 or about 12 weeks was done. Produced via immunoSEQ multiplex PCR; TCRdb's table is partial and in-frame only. This sample yields some 140,000 clones, of which approximately 91% are seen a single time; about 6% belongs to the top ten. The CDR3 is made up of 16 amino acids. From germline, CDR1 is SGHRS and CDR2 YFSETQ. The J segment lost 7 bases and the V segment lost 0 bases, leaving 4 bases of the junction unmatched. Worth noting for this clone: Its antigen is still unknown.

Sequenced here: peripheral blood, sampled 28 days after the second AZD1222 dose. The V and J genes are TRBV5-1 and TRBJ2-1; 13 positions agree with TRBD2. The clonotype originates from an adult who received the AZD1222 COVID-19 vaccine. CDR3 protein: CASSLDWTSGSNEQFF. The CDR3 coding sequence is TGCGCCAGCAGCTTGGATTGGACTAGCGGGAGTAATGAGCAGTTCTTC.